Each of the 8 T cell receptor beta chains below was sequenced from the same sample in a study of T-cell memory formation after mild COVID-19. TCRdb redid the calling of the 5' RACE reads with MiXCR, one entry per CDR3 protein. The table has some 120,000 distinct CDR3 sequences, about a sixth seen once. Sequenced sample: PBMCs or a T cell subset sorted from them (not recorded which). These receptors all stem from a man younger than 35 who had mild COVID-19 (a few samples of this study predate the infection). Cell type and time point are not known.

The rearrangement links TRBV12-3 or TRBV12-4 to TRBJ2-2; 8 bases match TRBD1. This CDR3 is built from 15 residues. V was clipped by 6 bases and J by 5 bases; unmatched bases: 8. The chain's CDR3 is CASSKGQGRTGELFF. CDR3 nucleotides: TGTGCCAGCAGCAAAGGACAGGGAAGAACCGGGGAGCTGTTTTTT.

The CDR3, as DNA: TGCAGTGCTACGGGTCGGGGGGCCCAGTACTTC. It translates to CSATGRGAQYF. This chain uses TRBV20-1 with TRBJ2-5, with TRBD2 identical over 7 bases. CDR1 is DFQATT, CDR2 SNEGSKA, per germline (reference sequence). The CDR3 length is 11 residues. J was trimmed by 9 bases and V by 4 bases; bases with no gene match: 5.

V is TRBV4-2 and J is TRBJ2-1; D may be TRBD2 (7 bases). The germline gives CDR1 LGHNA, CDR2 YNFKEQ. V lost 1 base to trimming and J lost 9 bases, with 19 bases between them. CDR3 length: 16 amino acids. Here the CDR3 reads CASSQVSAGARSEQFF. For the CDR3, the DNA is TGTGCCAGCAGCCAAGTATCCGCGGGGGCAAGGAGTGAGCAGTTCTTC.

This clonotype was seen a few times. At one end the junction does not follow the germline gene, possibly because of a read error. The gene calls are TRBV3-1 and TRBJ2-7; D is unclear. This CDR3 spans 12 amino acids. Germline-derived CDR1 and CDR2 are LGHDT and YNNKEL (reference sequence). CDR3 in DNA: TGTGCCAGCAGCCAAGTCGTGACTGACACTCGGTTC. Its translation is CASSQVVTDTRF.

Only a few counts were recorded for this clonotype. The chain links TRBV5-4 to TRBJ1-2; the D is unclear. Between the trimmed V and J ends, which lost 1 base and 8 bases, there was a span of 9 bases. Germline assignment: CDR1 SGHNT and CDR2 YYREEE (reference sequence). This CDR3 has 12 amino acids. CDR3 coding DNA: TGTGCCAGCAGCTTGTGGTCTCGGGGCTACACCTTC. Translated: CASSLWSRGYTF.

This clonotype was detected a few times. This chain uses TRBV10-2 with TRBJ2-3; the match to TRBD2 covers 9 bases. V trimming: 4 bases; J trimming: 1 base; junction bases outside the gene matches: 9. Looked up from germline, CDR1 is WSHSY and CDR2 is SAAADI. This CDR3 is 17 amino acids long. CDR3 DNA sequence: TGCGCCAGCAGTGCTTTGGGTAGCGGGGGACGCACAGATACGCAGTATTTT. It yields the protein CASSALGSGGRTDTQYF.

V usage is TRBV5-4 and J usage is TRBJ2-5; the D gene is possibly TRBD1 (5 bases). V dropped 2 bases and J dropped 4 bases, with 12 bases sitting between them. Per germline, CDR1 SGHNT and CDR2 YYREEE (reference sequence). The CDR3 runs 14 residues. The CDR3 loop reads CASSFQGATETQYF. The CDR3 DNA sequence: TGTGCCAGCAGCTTTCAGGGTGCCACAGAGACCCAGTACTTC. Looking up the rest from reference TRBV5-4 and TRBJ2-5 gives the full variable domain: ETGVTQSPTHLIKTRGQQVTLRCSSQSGHNTVSWYQQALGQGPQFIFQYYREEENGRGNFPPRFSGLQFPNYSSELNVNALELDDSALYLCASSFQGATETQYFGPGTRLLVL.

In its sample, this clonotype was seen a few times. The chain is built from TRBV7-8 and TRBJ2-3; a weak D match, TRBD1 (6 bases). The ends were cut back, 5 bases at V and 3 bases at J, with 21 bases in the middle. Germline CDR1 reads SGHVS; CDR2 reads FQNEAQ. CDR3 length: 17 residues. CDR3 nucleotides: TGTGCCAGCAGCCCCCAGCGGCGAGGGACAACGACAGATACGCAGTATTTT. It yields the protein CASSPQRRGTTTDTQYF.